A single sample gave rise to the 10 T cell receptor beta chains below, sequenced in a study of T cells in Graves' hyperthyroidism and ophthalmopathy. The source material, RNA transcripts, was used to amplify TCR beta CDR3 regions. HTBI primers were the set used in a first-round RT-PCR of the TCR CDR3. TCRdb ran MiXCR on the multiplex PCR reads and lists one entry per CDR3 protein. The sample lists hundreds of thousands of distinct CDR3 sequences; about 14% were seen once. Material for sequencing was blood. These receptors originate from a woman aged 18-29 years with Graves' hyperthyroidism.

A word on this clonotype: A read error may explain this, as a much larger clone is one base away. The chain joins TRBV28 to TRBJ2-2, with D hard to call. The germline V gene has CDR1 MDHEN and CDR2 SYDVKM. This CDR3 is 13 amino acids long. V gave up 8 bases and J gave up 6 bases, with 13 bases separating them. The CDR3 spells CASSPLGPGELFF. The DNA of the CDR3 is TGTGCCAGCTCCCCCCTAGGCCCCGGGGAGCTGTTTTTT.

This clonotype was observed many times. The junction differs from germline at one of its ends, possibly a read error. This chain uses TRBV30 with TRBJ2-3; TRBD1 matches at 9 bases. The CDR3 is 14 residues long. Germline V gene lookup returns CDR1 GTSNPN and CDR2 SVGIG (reference sequence). The CDR3 DNA is TGTGCCTGGATTAAGGACAGGGGCACGGATACGCAGTATTTT. Translation: CAWIKDRGTDTQYF.

This clonotype was seen a few times. The chain combines TRBV30 with TRBJ1-3; D ambiguous. CDR1 is GTSNPN and CDR2 is SVGIG in the germline V gene (reference sequence). CDR3 size: 13 residues. Trimming left V 6 bases short and J 1 base short, with 10 bases between. CDR3 protein: CACGPWSGNTIYF. The CDR3 bases are TGTGCCTGTGGGCCCTGGTCTGGAAACACCATATATTTT.

This rearrangement joins TRBV28 to TRBJ1-1, with 7 bases identical to TRBD1. Germline CDR1 MDHEN, CDR2 SYDVKM. The junction had 6 bases not matched to a gene; V was cut back by 3 bases and J by 11 bases. The CDR3 length is 12 residues. CDR3 loop: CASSLTGIEAFF. In DNA form, the CDR3 reads TGTGCCAGCAGTTTGACAGGGATAGAGGCTTTCTTT. Combining the CDR3 with reference TRBV28 and TRBJ1-1 gives the whole variable domain DVKVTQSSRYLVKRTGEKVFLECVQDMDHENMFWYRQDPGLGLRLIYFSYDVKMKEKGDIPEGYSVSREKKERFSLILESASTNQTSMYLCASSLTGIEAFFGQGTRLTVV.

V usage is TRBV5-1 and J usage is TRBJ2-3; D possibly corresponds to TRBD2 (6 bases). Germline V gene sequence: CDR1 SGHRS, CDR2 YFSETQ. V lost 2 bases to trimming and J lost 0 bases, with 13 bases between them. The CDR3 has 16 residues. The CDR3 here is CASSLRSGASTDTQYF. Here the CDR3 DNA reads TGCGCCAGCAGCTTACGTAGCGGAGCCAGCACAGATACGCAGTATTTT.

The sample holds many counts of this clonotype. The chain couples TRBV7-3 to TRBJ2-1; D may be TRBD1 (5 bases). The V end lost 0 bases, the J end lost 5 bases, and 14 bases lay between the germline ends. CDR1 and CDR2 from the germline V gene are SGHTA and FQGTGA. The CDR3 spans 16 residues. CDR3 nucleotides: TGTGCCAGCAGCTTAACGCTGGGTGGGGCGGACAATGAGCAGTTCTTC. Translating it yields CASSLTLGGADNEQFF. Based on the CDR3 plus reference TRBV7-3 and TRBJ2-1, the full variable domain is GAGVSQTPSNKVTEKGKYVELRCDPISGHTALYWYRQSLGQGPEFLIYFQGTGAADDSGLPNDRFFAVRPEGSVSTLKIQRTERGDSAVYLCASSLTLGGADNEQFFGPGTRLTVL.

The sample holds many counts of this clonotype. This rearrangement joins TRBV29-1 to TRBJ1-1; 7 bases fit TRBD1. From germline, CDR1 is SQVTM and CDR2 ANQGSEA. The length of the CDR3 is 13 residues. V was clipped by 4 bases and J by 4 bases; unmatched bases: 6. The CDR3 is CSVVRGPLTEAFF. For the CDR3, the DNA is TGCAGCGTTGTAAGGGGGCCTCTCACTGAAGCTTTCTTT.

This clonotype was recorded many times. The rearrangement joins TRBV18 to TRBJ1-6; D is ambiguous. Germline loops: CDR1 KGHSH, CDR2 LQKENI. The CDR3 has 14 amino acids. Trimming took off 1 base at V and 7 bases at J, with 8 bases between the two ends. The CDR3 is CASSPQTENSPLHF. The DNA for the CDR3 is TGTGCCAGCTCACCACAAACAGAAAATTCACCCCTCCACTTT. Variable domain in full (rest from reference TRBV18 and TRBJ1-6): NAGVMQNPRHLVRRRGQEARLRCSPMKGHSHVYWYRQLPEEGLKFMVYLQKENIIDESGMPKERFSAEFPKEGPSILRIQQVVRGDSAAYFCASSPQTENSPLHFGNGTRLTVT.

This clonotype was seen repeatedly, ten times or more. This chain uses TRBV20-1 with TRBJ1-6; TRBD1 is a possible D gene (5 bases). Germline V gene sequence: CDR1 DFQATT, CDR2 SNEGSKA (reference sequence). V gave up 0 bases and J gave up 10 bases, with 13 bases separating them. The CDR3 length is 14 residues. The CDR3 DNA reads as TGCAGTGCTAGAGATGGGGGGGTAAGGTCACCCCTCCACTTT. Translation gives CSARDGGVRSPLHF.

J is TRBJ2-1 and V is TRBV9; D is undetermined. The V gene lost 4 bases and the J gene lost 5 bases, with 7 bases spanning the gap. Looked up from germline, CDR1 is SGDLS and CDR2 is YYNGEE. The CDR3 is made up of 12 amino acids. In DNA, the CDR3 is TGTGCCAGCAGCCGGAAGGACAATGAGCAGTTCTTC. Its translation: CASSRKDNEQFF.